The rows below give T cell receptor beta chains drawn from one sample of a study of a mutant IDH1 vaccine in newly diagnosed glioma. Their target antigens are unknown. The table came from immunoSEQ multiplex PCR; TCRdb's copy has only in-frame clones and leaves some out. The sample includes 75,000 to 80,000 clones, approximately 85% of them seen just once. The source was PBMCs, collected from a glioma patient whose treatment included an IDH1 peptide vaccine. These receptors all come from a woman aged 50 to 60 with glioma. Both conserved end residues are part of each CDR3. Fields, in order: clone size, D gene, J gene, V gene, CDR3 protein, CDR3 DNA. A D gene is named only where the DNA matches it firmly. Where a row states a size, it is once, few, many or the class of an expanded clone; other rows omit it.

abundance: -
d_gene: -
j_gene: TRBJ2-1
v_gene: TRBV11-3
CDR3aa: CASSLGLGGNEQFF
CDR3nt: TGTGCCAGCAGCTTAGGTTTGGGGGGAAATGAGCAGTTCTTC

abundance: -
d_gene: -
j_gene: TRBJ2-7
v_gene: TRBV5-1
CDR3aa: CASSPPRGAYEQYF
CDR3nt: TGCGCCAGCAGCCCACCCCGGGGCGCCTACGAGCAGTACTTC

abundance: -
d_gene: -
j_gene: TRBJ2-7
v_gene: TRBV4-2
CDR3aa: CASSQALARHEQYF
CDR3nt: TGTGCCAGCAGCCAAGCTCTAGCGAGGCACGAGCAGTACTTC

abundance: -
d_gene: TRBD1
j_gene: TRBJ1-1
v_gene: TRBV28
CDR3aa: CASSFSATGVLWGNTEAFF
CDR3nt: TGTGCCAGCAGTTTCTCAGCGACAGGGGTATTGTGGGGGAACACTGAAGCTTTCTTT

abundance: -
d_gene: TRBD2
j_gene: TRBJ2-1
v_gene: TRBV6-5
CDR3aa: CASSQTSGRAGEQFF
CDR3nt: TGTGCCAGCAGCCAGACTAGCGGGAGGGCCGGAGAGCAGTTCTTC

abundance: -
d_gene: TRBD2
j_gene: TRBJ2-5
v_gene: TRBV5-1
CDR3aa: CASSSAGGRETQYF
CDR3nt: TGCGCCAGCAGCTCAGCGGGAGGCAGAGAGACCCAGTACTTC

abundance: -
d_gene: -
j_gene: TRBJ1-1
v_gene: TRBV6-5
CDR3aa: CASSTRGGNTEAFF
CDR3nt: TGTGCCAGCAGCACCCGTGGGGGAAATACTGAAGCTTTCTTT

abundance: -
d_gene: -
j_gene: TRBJ1-2
v_gene: TRBV6-1
CDR3aa: CASRLGTANYGYTF
CDR3nt: TGTGCCAGCAGATTGGGAACAGCCAACTATGGCTACACCTTC

abundance: -
d_gene: TRBD1
j_gene: TRBJ2-6
v_gene: TRBV19
CDR3aa: CASIQTDRAGANVLTF
CDR3nt: TGTGCCAGTATCCAAACGGACAGGGCCGGGGCCAACGTCCTGACTTTC

abundance: -
d_gene: -
j_gene: TRBJ1-4
v_gene: TRBV5-1
CDR3aa: CASSGLPNEKLFF
CDR3nt: TGCGCCAGCTCCGGACTGCCCAATGAAAAACTGTTTTTT

abundance: -
d_gene: TRBD1
j_gene: TRBJ2-7
v_gene: TRBV9
CDR3aa: CASSGGTGGYEQYF
CDR3nt: TGTGCCAGCAGCGGCGGGACAGGGGGCTACGAGCAGTACTTC

abundance: -
d_gene: -
j_gene: TRBJ2-5
v_gene: TRBV2
CDR3aa: CASSVGGRLETQYF
CDR3nt: TGTGCCAGCAGTGTAGGTGGTCGTTTGGAGACCCAGTACTTC

abundance: -
d_gene: -
j_gene: TRBJ2-5
v_gene: TRBV10-3
CDR3aa: CAISEAGLRFQETQYF
CDR3nt: TGTGCCATCAGTGAGGCGGGGTTGCGGTTCCAAGAGACCCAGTACTTC

abundance: few
d_gene: -
j_gene: TRBJ1-1
v_gene: TRBV29-1
CDR3aa: CSVHLREGVSEAFF
CDR3nt: TGCAGCGTTCATTTAAGAGAGGGGGTTAGTGAAGCTTTCTTT

abundance: -
d_gene: -
j_gene: TRBJ1-6
v_gene: TRBV12-5
CDR3aa: CASGLDWSPLHF
CDR3nt: TGTGCTAGTGGTTTGGATTGGTCACCCCTCCACTTT

abundance: once
d_gene: -
j_gene: TRBJ2-2
v_gene: TRBV27
CDR3aa: CASGLLTGELFF
CDR3nt: TGTGCCAGCGGACTGCTTACCGGGGAGCTGTTTTTT

abundance: -
d_gene: -
j_gene: TRBJ2-3
v_gene: TRBV7-9
CDR3aa: CASSPFTDTQYF
CDR3nt: TGTGCCAGCAGCCCGTTCACAGATACGCAGTATTTT

abundance: -
d_gene: -
j_gene: TRBJ2-2
v_gene: TRBV25-1
CDR3aa: CASSDSAFTGELFF
CDR3nt: TGTGCCAGCAGTGATTCTGCCTTCACCGGGGAGCTGTTTTTT

abundance: -
d_gene: -
j_gene: TRBJ2-1
v_gene: TRBV28
CDR3aa: CASSFVEVNNEQFF
CDR3nt: TGTGCCAGCAGTTTCGTAGAGGTAAACAATGAGCAGTTCTTC

abundance: once
d_gene: -
j_gene: TRBJ2-5
v_gene: TRBV6-1
CDR3aa: CASSLGEFSLETQYF
CDR3nt: TGTGCCAGCAGTTTGGGGGAGTTCAGCTTAGAGACCCAGTACTTC

abundance: -
d_gene: -
j_gene: TRBJ1-5
v_gene: TRBV6-7
CDR3aa: CASSYSYRPFNQPQHF
CDR3nt: TGTGCCAGCAGTTACTCGTACCGTCCTTTCAATCAGCCCCAGCATTTT

abundance: -
d_gene: -
j_gene: TRBJ2-7
v_gene: TRBV30
CDR3aa: CAWSLNREQYF
CDR3nt: TGTGCCTGGAGTTTGAACCGGGAGCAGTACTTC

abundance: -
d_gene: -
j_gene: TRBJ2-5
v_gene: TRBV4-2
CDR3aa: CASSSQALQETQYF
CDR3nt: TGTGCCAGCAGTTCACAAGCACTACAAGAGACCCAGTACTTC

abundance: -
d_gene: TRBD2
j_gene: TRBJ2-1
v_gene: TRBV4-1
CDR3aa: CASSPHGGGKVYNEQFF
CDR3nt: TGCGCCAGCAGCCCTCACGGGGGGGGTAAGGTGTACAATGAGCAGTTCTTC

abundance: -
d_gene: TRBD1
j_gene: TRBJ2-3
v_gene: TRBV2
CDR3aa: CASSGRDRSDTQYF
CDR3nt: TGTGCCAGCAGTGGGAGGGACAGGTCGGATACGCAGTATTTT

abundance: few
d_gene: -
j_gene: TRBJ1-1
v_gene: TRBV28
CDR3aa: CASSLGVTEAFF
CDR3nt: TGTGCCAGCAGTTTAGGAGTCACTGAAGCTTTCTTT

abundance: once
d_gene: -
j_gene: TRBJ2-2
v_gene: TRBV11-2
CDR3aa: CASSSRVAVAYTGELFF
CDR3nt: TGTGCCAGCAGCTCGAGAGTAGCAGTAGCCTACACCGGGGAGCTGTTTTTT

abundance: -
d_gene: -
j_gene: TRBJ2-1
v_gene: TRBV4-1
CDR3aa: CASSQGGRHNEQFF
CDR3nt: TGCGCCAGCAGCCAAGGAGGACGTCACAATGAGCAGTTCTTC

abundance: -
d_gene: -
j_gene: TRBJ2-1
v_gene: TRBV21-1
CDR3aa: CASSKWNSPTWNEQFF
CDR3nt: TGTGCCAGCAGCAAGTGGAACAGCCCGACCTGGAATGAGCAGTTCTTC

abundance: few
d_gene: -
j_gene: TRBJ2-7
v_gene: TRBV2
CDR3aa: CASSETPGTYLSYEQYF
CDR3nt: TGTGCCAGCAGCGAAACCCCCGGGACGTACCTCTCCTACGAGCAGTACTTC

abundance: -
d_gene: -
j_gene: TRBJ2-7
v_gene: TRBV19
CDR3aa: CASSISTAVSYEQYF
CDR3nt: TGTGCCAGTAGTATATCGACAGCAGTATCCTACGAGCAGTACTTC